This TCR beta chain was identified in a study of CD8+CD57+ T cells in acquired aplastic anemia. Study details: DNA per sorted CD4+ or CD8+ sample ranged about 0.19 to 30 ug, averaging around 3.2 ug. Mean read depth for CD4+ cells from healthy donors was roughly 10 million. Study results and limitations: Shared by patients and controls, nearly 30 CD8+ CDR3s were abundant in patients. Patients versus controls showed no significant CD8+ Simpson's diversity difference.

Regarding this clonotype: Its antigen is not known.

Trimming took 3 bases from V and 11 from J, leaving 10 bases between them. This CDR3 region has 11 residues. Germline V gives CDR1 LNHDA, CDR2 SQIVND (reference sequence). Profiling that covered TCR beta VDJ and CDR3 relied on genomic DNA as its template. TCRdb fed the reads into MiXCR, producing one record per CDR3 protein. The sample includes hundreds of thousands of distinct CDR3 sequences, around 72% seen only once; the top ten take 3% to 4.5%. The sequence was collected from a human donor in good health, serving as a control. The rearrangement links TRBV19 to TRBJ1-1; tentatively, D is TRBD1 (6 bases). Sequenced: sorted CD4+, CD8+, or CD8+CD57+ T cells (not recorded which) from PBMCs. Written as DNA, the CDR3 is TGTGCCAGTAGTATCGGGGGGCGTGCTTTCTTT. Translation gives CASSIGGRAFF.